This T cell receptor beta chain is drawn from a study of radiotherapy plus CTLA-4 blockade in lung cancer. Focal radiation with ipilimumab CTLA-4 blockade was given to patients with chemo-refractory metastatic non-small-cell lung cancer. Profiling relied on immunoSEQ multiplex PCR, and the TCRdb table lists in-frame clones only, not all of them. Of 30,000 to 35,000 clones in the sample, about 72% were seen once. V shed 5 bases and J shed 1 base, with 8 bases lying between them. Germline loops: CDR1 MNHEY, CDR2 SMNVEV (reference sequence). CDR3 size: 13 residues. The clonotype was recovered from a human donor with non-small cell lung cancer who had stable disease on radiotherapy plus ipilimumab. The V and J genes are TRBV27 and TRBJ1-1; D not certain. Here the sequenced sample was peripheral blood, taken from a patient treated with radiotherapy plus ipilimumab. CDR3 in DNA: TGTGCCAGCAGTCTTGGTGGGAACACTGAAGCTTTCTTT. This encodes CASSLGGNTEAFF.